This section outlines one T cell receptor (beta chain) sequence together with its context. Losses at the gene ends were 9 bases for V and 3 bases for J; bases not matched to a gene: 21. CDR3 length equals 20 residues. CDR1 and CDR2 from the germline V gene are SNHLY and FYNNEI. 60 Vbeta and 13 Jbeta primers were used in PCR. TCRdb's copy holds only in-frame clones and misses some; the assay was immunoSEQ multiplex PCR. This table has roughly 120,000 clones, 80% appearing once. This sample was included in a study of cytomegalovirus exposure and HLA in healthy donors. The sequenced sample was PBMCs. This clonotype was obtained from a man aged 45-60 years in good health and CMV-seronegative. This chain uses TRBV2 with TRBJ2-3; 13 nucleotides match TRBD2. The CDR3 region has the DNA TGTGCCAGGCCAGCGAGAGGACTAGCGGGAGTATGGAGTGGGACAGATACGCAGTATTTT. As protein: CARPARGLAGVWSGTDTQYF.